The 9 T cell receptor beta chains in this list originate from one sample, sequenced in a study of T-cell reconstitution after alpha-beta-depleted transplantation in children. TCRbeta library preparation incorporated unique molecular identifiers. TCRdb recomputed calls from the PCR reads with MiXCR, one row per CDR3 protein. The sample yields about 300,000 distinct CDR3 sequences, about 9.5% seen once. The source material was PBMCs, sampled before TCRalphabeta/CD19-depleted stem cell transplant. These receptors originate from a boy under two years old with acute myeloid leukemia, due to receive a stem cell transplant.

This clonotype was recorded at least ten times. The rearrangement uses TRBV20-1 and TRBJ1-5, with D tentatively TRBD1 (6 bases). Germline lookup yields CDR1 DFQATT and CDR2 SNEGSKA (reference sequence). This CDR3 has 16 residues. Trimming shortened V by 2 bases and J by 1 base, and 15 bases separated the two germline ends. The CDR3 DNA follows: TGCAGTGCTAGAAGATTGCGGGGGGCGAGCAATCAGCCCCAGCATTTT. Amino acids: CSARRLRGASNQPQHF.

This clonotype turned up a few times. The chain links TRBV7-3 to TRBJ2-7, with 12 positions matching TRBD2. The CDR3 length is 18 residues. Germline-derived CDR1 and CDR2 are SGHTA and FQGTGA. V dropped 2 bases and J dropped 4; count of bases not matched to a gene: 12. The CDR3 spells CASSLLAGGPQYHYEQYF. CDR3 sequence (DNA): TGTGCCAGCAGCTTACTAGCGGGAGGGCCGCAATACCATTACGAGCAGTACTTC. The whole variable domain, remainder taken from reference TRBV7-3 and TRBJ2-7, is GAGVSQTPSNKVTEKGKYVELRCDPISGHTALYWYRQSLGQGPEFLIYFQGTGAADDSGLPNDRFFAVRPEGSVSTLKIQRTERGDSAVYLCASSLLAGGPQYHYEQYFGPGTRLTVT.

The chain couples TRBV12-3 or TRBV12-4 to TRBJ2-4; no reliable D call. Trimming left V 4 bases short and J 3 bases short, with 13 bases between. The CDR3 runs 15 residues. Here the CDR3 reads CASSSNSQVKNIQYF. CDR3 DNA sequence: TGTGCCAGCAGTTCCAATAGCCAAGTCAAAAACATTCAGTACTTC.

This clonotype was detected many times. The CDR3 is CASLKGGTDTQYF. CDR3 DNA sequence: TGTGCCAGTCTTAAAGGGGGCACAGATACGCAGTATTTT. The V and J genes are TRBV28 and TRBJ2-3, with D possibly matching TRBD1 (5 bases). Per germline, CDR1 MDHEN and CDR2 SYDVKM. The V gene lost 9 bases and the J gene lost 1 base, with 11 bases spanning the gap. The length of the CDR3 is 13 residues.

This clonotype was recorded many times. The rearrangement links TRBV20-1 to TRBJ2-1; D is unclear. CDR1 and CDR2 from the germline V gene are DFQATT and SNEGSKA (reference sequence). This CDR3 has 17 amino acids. V shed 5 bases and J shed 0 bases, with 20 bases lying between them. The CDR3 region is CSAPTVDWGSSYNEQFF. DNA for the CDR3: TGCAGTGCTCCCACCGTTGACTGGGGTAGCTCCTACAATGAGCAGTTCTTC.

This clonotype was seen many times. The J gene is TRBJ2-7, the V gene TRBV14, with 7 positions matching TRBD1. Trimming removed 1 base from V and 5 bases from J; junction bases left unmatched: 8. The CDR3 loop spans 15 amino acids. Germline values: CDR1 SGHDN, CDR2 FVKESK. The CDR3 DNA is TGTGCCAGCAGCCAAGGGTGGACAGGCGGAGACGAGCAGTACTTC. Translated: CASSQGWTGGDEQYF.

This clonotype has a handful of counts. The J gene is TRBJ2-2, the V gene TRBV14, with 11 bases identical to TRBD2. CDR3 size: 17 residues. V shed 6 bases, J shed 6 bases, and the junction held 12 bases outside the gene matches. Germline CDR1 SGHDN, CDR2 FVKESK. In nucleotides, the CDR3 is TGTGCCAGCAGTAACCGACTAGCGGGGTATTTGGCCGGGGAGCTGTTTTTT. The encoded protein is CASSNRLAGYLAGELFF. Supplemented by reference TRBV14 and TRBJ2-2, the full variable domain reads EAGVTQFPSHSVIEKGQTVTLRCDPISGHDNLYWYRRVMGKEIKFLLHFVKESKQDESGMPNNRFLAERTGGTYSTLKVQPAELEDSGVYFCASSNRLAGYLAGELFFGEGSRLTVL.

This clonotype has more than one count but fewer than ten. The chain has TRBV10-3 and TRBJ2-5; D gene uncertain. Germline loops: CDR1 ENHRY, CDR2 SYGVKD. The CDR3 length is 15 residues. Between the trimmed V and J ends, which lost 3 bases and 1 base, there was a span of 12 bases. In nucleotides, the CDR3 is TGTGCCATCAGTGACCCGAGAAGGTTCCAAGAGACCCAGTACTTC. It specifies CAISDPRRFQETQYF.

This clonotype appeared many times. V usage is TRBV28 and J usage is TRBJ2-5; the D is unclear. This CDR3 spans 14 amino acids. Trimming removed 2 bases at V and 4 bases at J, with 11 bases between. Germline CDR1 MDHEN, CDR2 SYDVKM. CDR3 nucleotides: TGTGCCAGCAGTTTAGTGGTAGTCGGAGAGACCCAGTACTTC. Its protein product is CASSLVVVGETQYF.